The clone carrying this T cell receptor (beta chain) was found a few times. Its antigen is unidentified. The CDR3 runs to 14 residues. Trimming cost V 4 bases and J 0 bases, with 10 bases left between them. Germline CDR1 SNHLY, CDR2 FYNNEI. Expressed TCRB transcripts were sequenced because the isolated RNA had all been reverse transcribed beforehand. Clones were read by immunoSEQ multiplex PCR, and TCRdb kept only the in-frame ones, dropping some. The sample records about 180,000 clones, about an eighth being singletons. This sample stems from a study of beta chain features in type 1 diabetes. General study results and limits: Insertions at VDJ junctions were less frequent in type 1 diabetes patients. These patients also deleted more nucleotides at the same junctions. In the patient group, naive, central memory and Treg TCRB repertoires seemed more alike than in the healthy donor group.

The chain joins TRBV2 to TRBJ2-7, with D possibly being TRBD2 (5 bases). The specimen sequenced was central memory CD4+ T cells from blood. This sequence was found in a woman aged 18-30 years in good health. CDR3 in DNA: TGTGCCAGCAGTGGGCAGCGGACCTCCTACGAGCAGTACTTC. Translation: CASSGQRTSYEQYF.